This T cell receptor beta chain emerged from a study of spatial heterogeneity in lung cancer. Background on the study: Consistent detection of more beta-chain than alpha-chain sequences was observed.

TCRdb used MiXCR to reprocess the 5' RACE reads, holding one entry per CDR3 protein. The data show about 13,000 distinct CDR3 sequences, 5.2% seen once. This clonotype is large. The library was designed around alpha chains, so this beta chain is a stray read whose abundance carries little weight. Time point described: sample taken at primary tumor resection. The input material, whole RNA from tumor, nontumor lung or frozen PBMC, was sequenced unsorted. Sequences were derived from lung tumor tissue, sampled at surgery. This TCR was sampled from a human donor with early-stage non-small cell lung cancer.

CDR3 nucleotide sequence: TGCGCCACCAAAACTGCCGCGGGAGAGGCAGATACGCAGTATTTT. This encodes CATKTAAGEADTQYF. J is TRBJ2-3 and V is TRBV5-1, with TRBD2 matching over 7 bases. The V gene end was trimmed by 9 bases and the J gene end by 4 bases; junction bases not matched to a gene: 14. Germline values: CDR1 SGHRS, CDR2 YFSETQ. The CDR3 is 15 residues long.